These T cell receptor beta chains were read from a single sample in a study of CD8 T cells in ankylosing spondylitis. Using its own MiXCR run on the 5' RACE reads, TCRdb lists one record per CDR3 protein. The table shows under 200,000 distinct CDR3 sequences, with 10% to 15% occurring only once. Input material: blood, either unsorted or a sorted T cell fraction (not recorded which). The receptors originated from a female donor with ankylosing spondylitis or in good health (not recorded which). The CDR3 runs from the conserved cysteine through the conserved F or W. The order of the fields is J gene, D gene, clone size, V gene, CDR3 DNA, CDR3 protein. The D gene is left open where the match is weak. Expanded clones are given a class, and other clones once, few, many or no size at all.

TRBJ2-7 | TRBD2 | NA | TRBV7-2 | TGTGCCAGCAGCTTGAGAATAGCGGGAGACAACTACGAGCAGTACTTC | CASSLRIAGDNYEQYF
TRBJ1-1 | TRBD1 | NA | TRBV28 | TGTGCCAGCAGTTTATATCCCAGGGGGCGAACTGAAGCTTTCTTT | CASSLYPRGRTEAFF
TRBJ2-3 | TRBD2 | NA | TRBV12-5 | TGTGCTAGTGGTCCCGGACTAGCGGCAAGCACAGATACGCAGTATTTT | CASGPGLAASTDTQYF
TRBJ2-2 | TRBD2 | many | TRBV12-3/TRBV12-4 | TGTGCCAGCAGGGGAGGGTACACCGGGGAGCTGTTTTTT | CASRGGYTGELFF
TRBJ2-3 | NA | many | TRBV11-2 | TGTGCCAGCAGCTTAATGTCCTCCGTTACGCAGTATTTT | CASSLMSSVTQYF
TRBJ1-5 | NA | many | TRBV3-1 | TGTGCCAGCAGCCAGGGCCTGGCGGATCAGCCCCAGCATTTT | CASSQGLADQPQHF
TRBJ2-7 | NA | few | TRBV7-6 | TGTGCCAGCAGCTTAAGTCCCGCCTACGAGCAGTACTTC | CASSLSPAYEQYF
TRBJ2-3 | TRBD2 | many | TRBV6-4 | TGTGCCAGCAGTGACTCGGTAGCGGGGAGCACAGATACGCAGTATTTT | CASSDSVAGSTDTQYF
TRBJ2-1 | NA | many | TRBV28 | TGTGCCAGCAGTTCGGGGCAGTATCGGAGGCGCGAGTTCTTC | CASSSGQYRRREFF
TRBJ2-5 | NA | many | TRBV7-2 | TGTGCCAGCAGCTCCCTAGAGACCCAGTACTTC | CASSSLETQYF
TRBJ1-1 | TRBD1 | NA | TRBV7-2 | TGTGCCAGCAGCGGACGACAGGGGATGAACACTGAAGCTTTCTTT | CASSGRQGMNTEAFF
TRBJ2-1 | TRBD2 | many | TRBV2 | TGTGCCAGCACGGGGACGGGAGGGTACAATGAGCAGTTCTTC | CASTGTGGYNEQFF
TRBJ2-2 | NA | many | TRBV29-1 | TGCAGCGGACCGGGACTTCGGATATCGAACACCGGGGAGCTGTTTTTT | CSGPGLRISNTGELFF
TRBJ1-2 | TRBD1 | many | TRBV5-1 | TGCGCCAGCAGCGGCTCCACGGGACAGCCGGGAGGCTACACCTTC | CASSGSTGQPGGYTF
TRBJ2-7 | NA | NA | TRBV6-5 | TGTGCCAGCAGTTACGACTCCAGTGCCTACGAGCAGTACTTC | CASSYDSSAYEQYF
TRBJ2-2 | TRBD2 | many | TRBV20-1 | TGCAGTGCTAGAGATTTGGGGAGGGCCGGGGAGCTGTTTTTT | CSARDLGRAGELFF
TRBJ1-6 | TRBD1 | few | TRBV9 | TGTGCCAAAAACGATACGGGACAGCAAAATTCACCCCTCCACTTT | CAKNDTGQQNSPLHF
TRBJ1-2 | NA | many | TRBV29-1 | TGCAGCGTTGATCTAGCAGCTAACTATGGCTACACCTTC | CSVDLAANYGYTF
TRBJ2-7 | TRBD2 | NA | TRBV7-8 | TGTGTCAGCAGCCCGACATTGACTAGCGGGAGGGCCGGCGAGCAGTACTTC | CVSSPTLTSGRAGEQYF
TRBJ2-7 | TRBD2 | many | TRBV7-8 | TGTGCCAGCCGGAGACTAGCGGGATCCTACGAGCAGTACTTC | CASRRLAGSYEQYF
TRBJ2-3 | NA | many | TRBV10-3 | TGTGCCATCAGTGATTACTCGGAGGGACCAGATACGCAGTATTTT | CAISDYSEGPDTQYF
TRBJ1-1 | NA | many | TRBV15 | TGTGCCACCAGCAGACCAAACATACAGGGCCTCGGGCCTTTCTTT | CATSRPNIQGLGPFF
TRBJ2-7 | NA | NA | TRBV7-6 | TGTGCCAGCAGCATGACCGGGACACTCGAGCAGTACTTC | CASSMTGTLEQYF
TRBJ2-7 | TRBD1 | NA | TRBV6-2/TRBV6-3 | TGTGCCAGCAGTTTCGACAGGGAGTACGAGCAGTACTTC | CASSFDREYEQYF
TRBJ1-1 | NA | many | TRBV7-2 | TGTGCCAGCAGCCCGGAGGGGTGGGGCACTGAAGCTTTCTTT | CASSPEGWGTEAFF
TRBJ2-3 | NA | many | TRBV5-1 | TGCGCCAGCAGCTTGGATCGAAATACGCAGTATTTT | CASSLDRNTQYF
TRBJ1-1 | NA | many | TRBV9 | TGTGCCAGCAGCACTGCCGGGACGGGGAACACTGAAGCTTTCTTT | CASSTAGTGNTEAFF
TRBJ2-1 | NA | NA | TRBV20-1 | TGCAGTGCTAGAGATCAGGGGACTCACTCCTACAATGAGCAGTTCTTC | CSARDQGTHSYNEQFF
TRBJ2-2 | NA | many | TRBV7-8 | TGTGCCAGCAGCTTCTCAGGGGTGGTCGCCGGGGAGCTGTTTTTT | CASSFSGVVAGELFF